This TCR beta chain appears in the sequencing data of a study of T cells in Graves' hyperthyroidism and ophthalmopathy. Trimming removed 8 bases at V and 1 base at J, with 15 bases between. Germline values: CDR1 SNHLY, CDR2 FYNNEI. The CDR3 is 15 amino acids. Amplification targeted TCR beta CDR3 regions from RNA transcripts. First-round RT-PCR with HTBI primers amplified the TCR CDR3 region. TCRdb reprocessed the multiplex PCR reads with MiXCR, giving one entry per CDR3 protein. The sample includes approximately 530,000 distinct CDR3 sequences, 15% to 20% of them seen just once. Sequenced material: blood. The TCR comes from a man in his forties or fifties with Graves' ophthalmopathy. The chain carries TRBV2 and TRBJ1-3; D is unresolved. CDR3 sequence (DNA): TGTGCCAGCGCTCTGAACAGACTTTCTGGAAACACCATATATTTT. As protein: CASALNRLSGNTIYF.